This TCR beta chain originates from a study of early T cells in non-severe SARS-CoV-2 infection. Background on the study: Investigators sequenced bulk RNA drawn from unsorted whole blood, and chains remained unpaired.

General study findings and limits: Anti-spike CD8 responses were favored in VDJdb matching, and private and CD4 specificities were missed.

TCRdb redid the calling of the 5' RACE reads with MiXCR, one entry per CDR3 protein. The repertoire has 55,000 to 65,000 distinct CDR3 sequences, approximately 16% of them found once; the top ten carry approximately 4%. Germline V lookup: CDR1 KGHSY, CDR2 FQNENV. This CDR3 spans 13 amino acids. Trimming pared 2 bases from V and 4 bases from J, leaving 6 bases between. The table lists this clonotype with a few counts. Its antigen is still unknown. This rearrangement joins TRBV16 to TRBJ2-1; no reliable D call. The sample here was whole blood, taken at baseline. The TCR originated in an adult who was a healthcare worker with PCR-confirmed SARS-CoV-2 infection or an uninfected control (not recorded which). The CDR3 region has the DNA TGTGCCAGCAGCCAAGACCAATACAATGAGCAGTTCTTC. Translated, it gives CASSQDQYNEQFF. The full variable domain, its missing parts supplied by reference TRBV16 and TRBJ2-1, is GEEVAQTPKHLVRGEGQKAKLYCAPIKGHSYVFWYQQVLKNEFKFLISFQNENVFDETGMPKERFSAKCLPNSPCSLEIQATKLEDSAVYFCASSQDQYNEQFFGPGTRLTVL.